This TCR beta chain stems from a study of cytomegalovirus exposure and HLA in healthy donors. Findings and caveats of the study: TCR beta V- and J-gene trimming, according to a later analysis, was linked to a missense DCLRE1C variant.

This CDR3 region has 14 residues. Germline values: CDR1 MNHEY, CDR2 SVGAGI. With 7 bases removed from V and 1 base from J, the gap between germline ends came to 13 bases. A note on this clone: Antigen specificity is unknown.

This PCR relied on a set of 60 Vbeta primers and 13 Jbeta primers. The table came from immunoSEQ multiplex PCR; TCRdb's copy has only in-frame clones and leaves some out. The data show 110,000 to 150,000 clones, about four fifths seen once. The chain couples TRBV6-5 to TRBJ1-1; unclear D gene. The origin of this receptor is a woman aged 40 to 50 in good health and CMV-seropositive. Sequencing was performed on PBMCs. CDR3 protein: CASTLIGRNTEAFF. DNA for the CDR3: TGTGCCAGCACCCTAATCGGGAGGAACACTGAAGCTTTCTTT.